Shown below are 14 T cell receptor beta chains from a single sample sequenced in a study of blood T cell repertoires in COVID-19. Produced via immunoSEQ multiplex PCR; TCRdb's table is partial and in-frame only. The sample holds around 380,000 clones, over 75% seen once. The sequenced material came from PBMCs or T cells enriched from blood (not recorded which). The receptors originated from a young man who had recovered from COVID-19.

The chain joins TRBV4-2 to TRBJ1-1; possible D gene TRBD1, 5 bases. The CDR3 extends over 14 amino acids. Germline V gene lookup returns CDR1 LGHNA and CDR2 YNFKEQ. V shed 2 bases and J shed 6 bases, with 13 bases lying between them. CDR3 sequence: CASSQKRGGSEAFF. As DNA, the CDR3 is TGTGCCAGCAGCCAAAAAAGGGGAGGGTCTGAAGCTTTCTTT.

V and J are TRBV27 and TRBJ2-3; 10 bases align to TRBD2. The germline gives CDR1 MNHEY, CDR2 SMNVEV (reference sequence). Germline trimming cut 6 bases from V and 4 bases from J; bases unmatched to any gene: 4. The CDR3 consists of 14 residues. CDR3 in DNA: TGTGCCAGCAGAAGGAGCGGGGGGGCAGATACGCAGTATTTT. Amino acid sequence: CASRRSGGADTQYF.

The rearrangement links TRBV7-2 to TRBJ2-2, with 9 bases matching TRBD2. This CDR3 is built from 17 residues. CDR1 is SGHTA, CDR2 FQGNSA, per germline. The V and J ends lost 0 bases and 3 bases, in that order; junction bases with no gene match: 5. CDR3 coding DNA: TGTGCCAGCAGCTTAGCGGGAGCGGGGGGATACACCGGGGAGCTGTTTTTT. Translation gives CASSLAGAGGYTGELFF.

This chain joins TRBV10-2 and TRBJ1-2; D is perhaps TRBD1 (6 bases). Germline V lookup: CDR1 WSHSY, CDR2 SAAADI. CDR3 length: 13 residues. Trimming pared 6 bases from V and 3 bases from J, leaving 11 bases between. The CDR3 bases are TGCGCCAGCAGGGACAGTGATCACTATGGCTACACCTTC. This codes for CASRDSDHYGYTF.

The chain links TRBV6-2 or TRBV6-3 to TRBJ1-1; D might be TRBD1 (6 bases). V dropped 1 base and J dropped 7 bases, with 13 bases sitting between them. CDR1 and CDR2 (germline): MNHEY, SVGEGT. The CDR3 runs to 14 residues. In nucleotides, the CDR3 is TGTGCCAGCAGTTACTTTACAGGGTCGGTTGAAGCTTTCTTT. Its translation is CASSYFTGSVEAFF.

This clone has more than one count but fewer than ten. V gene TRBV3-1 (or the pseudogene TRBV3-2) combines with J gene TRBJ2-4; TRBD1 matches at 7 bases. V gave up 4 bases and J gave up 1 base; unmatched junction bases: 4. Germline V gives CDR1 LGHDT, CDR2 YNNKEL (reference sequence). The length of the CDR3 is 15 residues. This chain's CDR3 is CASSPTGLAKNIQYF. In nucleotides, the CDR3 is TGTGCCAGCAGCCCGACAGGGTTGGCCAAAAACATTCAGTACTTC.

The chain employs TRBV18 and TRBJ1-3; D uncertain. The CDR3 sequence is 16 residues long. Trimming stripped 3 bases from V and 0 bases from J, with 12 bases between. CDR1 and CDR2 from the germline V gene are KGHSH and LQKENI. The CDR3 DNA is TGTGCCAGCTCACCCTCAACTCAGGACTCTGGAAACACCATATATTTT. It codes for CASSPSTQDSGNTIYF. The entire variable domain, with the rest obtained from reference TRBV18 and TRBJ1-3, is as follows: NAGVMQNPRHLVRRRGQEARLRCSPMKGHSHVYWYRQLPEEGLKFMVYLQKENIIDESGMPKERFSAEFPKEGPSILRIQQVVRGDSAAYFCASSPSTQDSGNTIYFGEGSWLTVV.

V usage is TRBV29-1 and J usage is TRBJ2-7; 9 nucleotides line up with TRBD2. CDR1 is SQVTM, CDR2 ANQGSEA, per germline. The CDR3 runs to 15 residues. J lost 3 bases, V lost 4 bases, and 10 bases had no gene match. In DNA, the CDR3 is TGCAGCGTTGGGGGACTAGCAGGTTCTTACTACGAGCAGTACTTC. It yields the protein CSVGGLAGSYYEQYF.

The chain recombines TRBV6-1 with TRBJ1-3; tentative D call: TRBD1 (5 bases). Germline-derived CDR1 and CDR2 are MNHNS and SASEGT. CDR3 length: 15 amino acids. With 0 bases removed from V and 4 bases from J, the gap between germline ends came to 10 bases. This CDR3 reads CASSEAGGRGNTIYF. The CDR3 coding sequence is TGTGCCAGCAGTGAAGCCGGGGGACGCGGAAACACCATATATTTT.

This sequence joins TRBV19 and TRBJ2-7; TRBD1 is a possible D gene (6 bases). Germline V gives CDR1 LNHDA, CDR2 SQIVND (reference sequence). Trimming pared 6 bases from V and 4 bases from J, leaving 13 bases between. The CDR3 is 13 residues long. The CDR3 nucleotides read TGTGCCAGTAGGGGAAGAGACAGGTACGAGCAGTACTTC. Translated: CASRGRDRYEQYF.

The chain is built from TRBV4-1 and TRBJ2-3; 7 positions agree with TRBD2. Unmatched junction bases numbered 6, after V lost 3 bases and J lost 0 bases. The CDR3 extends over 16 amino acids. The germline V gene encodes CDR1 MGHRA and CDR2 YSYEKL. The CDR3 DNA sequence: TGCGCCAGCAGCCAGCCAAGAGCGGGGAGCACAGATACGCAGTATTTT. It translates to CASSQPRAGSTDTQYF.

V and J are TRBV9 and TRBJ2-5, with a weak D call TRBD1 (6 bases). The length of the CDR3 is 17 residues. The germline gives CDR1 SGDLS, CDR2 YYNGEE. Trimming removed 0 bases at V and 3 bases at J, with 18 bases between. The CDR3 loop reads CASSVATTGMGEETQYF. The CDR3 DNA follows: TGTGCCAGCAGCGTAGCGACGACAGGAATGGGAGAAGAGACCCAGTACTTC. The full variable domain, in which reference TRBV9 and TRBJ2-5 provide the parts outside the CDR3, is DSGVTQTPKHLITATGQRVTLRCSPRSGDLSVYWYQQSLDQGLQFLIQYYNGEERAKGNILERFSAQQFPDLHSELNLSSLELGDSALYFCASSVATTGMGEETQYFGPGTRLLVL.

J is TRBJ1-2 and V is TRBV15, with D uncertain. Trimming left V 0 bases short and J 5 bases short, with 4 bases between. Germline V gene data show CDR1 as LNHNV and CDR2 as YYDKDF (reference sequence). This CDR3 spans 12 amino acids. The CDR3 DNA is TGTGCCACCAGCAGAGACGGTTATGGCTACACCTTC. Protein sequence: CATSRDGYGYTF.

V and J are TRBV28 and TRBJ1-6; D is unresolved. Trimming shortened V by 7 bases and J by 5 bases, and 12 bases separated the two germline ends. The CDR3 spans 14 residues. The germline V gene encodes CDR1 MDHEN and CDR2 SYDVKM. CDR3 sequence: CASTPGLDNSPLHF. As DNA, the CDR3 is TGTGCCAGCACCCCGGGGTTGGATAATTCACCCCTCCACTTT.